These 6 T cell receptor beta chains were all obtained from the same sample, sequenced in a study of T cell responses to AZD1222 COVID-19 vaccine. The method was immunoSEQ multiplex PCR; TCRdb's version includes in-frame clones alone and lacks a portion of them. This table has 99,000 or so clones, more than 70% appearing once. The sample here was peripheral blood, taken on day 0 of AZD1222 vaccination. The receptors stem from an adult in good health.

The rearrangement links TRBV28 to TRBJ2-7; the D gene could be TRBD1 or TRBD2 (5 bases each). V was shortened by 5 bases and J by 6 bases, with 17 bases between the two germline ends. The CDR3 is 14 residues long. Germline V CDR1 and CDR2: MDHEN, SYDVKM. The CDR3 region is CASSPYEGISEQYF. The CDR3 DNA is TGTGCCAGCAGTCCCTACGAGGGGATTTCCGAGCAGTACTTC.

This chain links TRBV2 with TRBJ1-5; 7 bases align to TRBD1. This CDR3 has 14 amino acids. Germline CDR1 and CDR2: SNHLY and FYNNEI. With V trimmed by 7 bases and J by 4 bases, 7 bases remained unmatched. CDR3 nucleotides: TGTGCCAGCAAGACAGGGTTGAAAAATCAGCCCCAGCATTTT. Its translation is CASKTGLKNQPQHF.

This clone has only one observation. J is TRBJ1-1 and V is TRBV12-3 or TRBV12-4; TRBD1 agrees at 7 bases. CDR3 size: 10 residues. V lost 8 bases and J lost 11; bases outside the gene matches: 5. As DNA, the CDR3 is TGTGCCAGCCTCGGACAGGCGGCTTTCTTT. Protein product: CASLGQAAFF.

The chain recombines TRBV24-1 with TRBJ2-6; no definite D call. Trimming stripped 3 bases from V and 2 bases from J, with 7 bases between. Looked up from germline, CDR1 is KGHDR and CDR2 is SFDVKD. The CDR3 sequence is 15 residues long. The CDR3 nucleotides read TGTGCCACCAGTGATCGGTTTGCTGGGGCCAACGTCCTGACTTTC. Residues: CATSDRFAGANVLTF.

This clone was seen only once. The chain uses TRBV7-9 and TRBJ2-1; D remains unclear. The germline V and J ends were trimmed by 0 bases and 6 bases, with 6 bases remaining between them. Germline V gene data show CDR1 as SEHNR and CDR2 as FQNEAQ (reference sequence). This CDR3 contains 13 residues. In DNA, the CDR3 is TGTGCCAGCAGCTTAGCGTACGGCAATGAGCAGTTCTTC. Translation gives CASSLAYGNEQFF.

The chain is built from TRBV3-1 (or the pseudogene TRBV3-2) and TRBJ2-2, with 9 bases that match TRBD1. CDR3 length: 16 amino acids. Looked up from germline, CDR1 is LGHDT and CDR2 is YNNKEL (reference sequence). Trimming took 6 bases from V and 3 from J; bases not matched to a gene: 8. As DNA, the CDR3 is TGTGCCAGCAGGGGGTGGGGACAGGGAGACACCGGGGAGCTGTTTTTT. It specifies CASRGWGQGDTGELFF.